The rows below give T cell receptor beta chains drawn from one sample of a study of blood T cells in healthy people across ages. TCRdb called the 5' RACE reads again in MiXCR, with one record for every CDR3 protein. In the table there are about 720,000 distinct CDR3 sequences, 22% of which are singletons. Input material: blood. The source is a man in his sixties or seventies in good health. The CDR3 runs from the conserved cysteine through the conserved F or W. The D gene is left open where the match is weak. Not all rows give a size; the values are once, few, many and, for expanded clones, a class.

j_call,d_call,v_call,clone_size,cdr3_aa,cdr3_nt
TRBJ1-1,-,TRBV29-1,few,CSVSLWGTEAFF,TGCAGCGTCTCGTTGTGGGGCACTGAAGCTTTCTTT
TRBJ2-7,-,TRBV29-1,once,CSVETWGSYEQYF,TGCAGCGTTGAGACCTGGGGCTCCTACGAGCAGTACTTC
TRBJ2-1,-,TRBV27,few,CASSFLGEQFF,TGTGCCAGCAGTTTTTTGGGTGAGCAGTTCTTC
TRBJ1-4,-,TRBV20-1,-,CSAPSPGGANEKLFF,TGCAGTGCTCCCAGCCCCGGGGGAGCTAATGAAAAACTGTTTTTT
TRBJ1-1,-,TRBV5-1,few,CASSAITWGGTEAFF,TGCGCCAGCAGCGCGATAACCTGGGGGGGCACTGAAGCTTTCTTT
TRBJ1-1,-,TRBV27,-,CASRYHGGTEAFF,TGTGCCAGCAGATACCACGGCGGCACTGAAGCTTTCTTT
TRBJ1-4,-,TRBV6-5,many,CASSYSTTNEKLFF,TGTGCCAGCAGTTACTCCACAACTAATGAAAAACTGTTTTTT
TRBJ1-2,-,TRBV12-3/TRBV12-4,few,CASKGGAVGYTF,TGTGCCAGCAAGGGTGGGGCGGTCGGCTACACCTTC
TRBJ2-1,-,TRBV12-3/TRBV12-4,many,CASSSLHPEQFF,TGTGCCAGCAGTTCCCTACATCCTGAGCAGTTCTTC
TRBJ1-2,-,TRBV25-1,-,CASSDFSGYTF,TGTGCCAGCAGTGATTTTAGTGGCTACACCTTC
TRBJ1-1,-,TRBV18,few,CASSLGDANTEAFF,TGTGCCAGCTCACTCGGGGACGCGAACACTGAAGCTTTCTTT
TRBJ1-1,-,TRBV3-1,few,CASSQAPTANTEAFF,TGTGCCAGCAGCCAAGCTCCTACAGCGAACACTGAAGCTTTCTTT
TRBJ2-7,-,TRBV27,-,CASSLSLGSSYEQYF,TGTGCCAGCAGTTTATCGCTCGGGAGCTCCTACGAGCAGTACTTC
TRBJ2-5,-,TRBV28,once,CASTSLVAGEETQYF,TGTGCCAGCACCTCCCTTGTCGCAGGGGAAGAGACCCAGTACTTC
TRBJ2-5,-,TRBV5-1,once,CASSPGREVRPSETQYF,TGCGCCAGCAGCCCAGGCCGAGAGGTTCGGCCTTCGGAGACCCAGTACTTC
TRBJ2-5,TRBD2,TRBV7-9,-,CASSLLQTSRGETQYF,TGTGCCAGCAGTTTACTCCAGACTAGCCGGGGAGAGACCCAGTACTTC
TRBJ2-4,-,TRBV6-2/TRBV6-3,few,CASSHDRPRNIQYF,TGTGCCAGCAGTCACGACCGCCCACGGAACATTCAGTACTTC
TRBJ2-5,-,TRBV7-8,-,CASSFVEEEFF,TGTGCCAGCAGCTTCGTGGAGGAGGAGTTCTTC
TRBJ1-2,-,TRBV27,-,CASRVGISYGYTF,TGTGCCAGCCGTGTTGGGATTTCCTATGGCTACACCTTC
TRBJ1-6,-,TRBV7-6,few,CASSPDTHRDSPLHF,TGTGCCAGCAGCCCTGACACCCACCGGGATTCACCCCTCCACTTT
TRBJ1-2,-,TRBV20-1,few,CRPGFRDAPTF,TGCCGCCCCGGTTTTCGAGATGCCCCCACCTTC
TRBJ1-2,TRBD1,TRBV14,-,CASSQAGLDRGNYGYTF,TGTGCCAGCAGCCAAGCAGGCCTGGACAGGGGTAACTATGGCTACACCTTC
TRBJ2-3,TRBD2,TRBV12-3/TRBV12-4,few,CASTSLRPSGMGTDTQYF,TGTGCCAGCACAAGTTTAAGGCCTAGCGGTATGGGCACAGATACGCAGTATTTT
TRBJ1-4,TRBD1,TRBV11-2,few,CASSLGTGAVSLFF,TGTGCCAGCAGCTTGGGGACAGGGGCCGTGTCACTGTTTTTT
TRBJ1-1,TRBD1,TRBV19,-,CASRDLTGMNTEAFF,TGTGCCAGTAGGGACCTGACAGGGATGAACACTGAAGCTTTCTTT